Only a few counts were recorded for the clone carrying this T cell receptor (beta chain). Followed over time, Seattle patients had been enrolled while infection was active. The CDR3 has 17 amino acids. With 1 base clipped from V and 4 bases from J, the junction kept 10 bases outside the gene matches. Germline values: CDR1 SGHRS, CDR2 YFSETQ. In the authors' methods: Amplified reference gene primers provided the basis for estimating nucleated cell counts. Data came from immunoSEQ multiplex PCR; TCRdb stores just in-frame clones and leaves some out. The V and J calls and clone size are taken from that table; D and trimming were inferred from the DNA. The table lists roughly 290,000 clones, around 82% of them singletons. This sample was included in a study of blood T cell repertoires in COVID-19. Study summary: Samples representing acute and convalescent COVID-19 were sourced from the United States, Italy and Spain. From T cells, B-cell-depleted T cells, or PBMCs came the material, which was cDNA or gDNA.

The sample comprised peripheral blood. The TCR sequence derives from a human donor with COVID-19, enrolled during active disease. The donor label of this sample is uncertain. V is TRBV5-1 and J is TRBJ1-2, with 10 bases identical to TRBD1. In nucleotides, the CDR3 is TGCGCCAGCAGCTTGAAGACAGGGGGCGAACTGGGCTATGGCTACACCTTC. Its protein is CASSLKTGGELGYGYTF.